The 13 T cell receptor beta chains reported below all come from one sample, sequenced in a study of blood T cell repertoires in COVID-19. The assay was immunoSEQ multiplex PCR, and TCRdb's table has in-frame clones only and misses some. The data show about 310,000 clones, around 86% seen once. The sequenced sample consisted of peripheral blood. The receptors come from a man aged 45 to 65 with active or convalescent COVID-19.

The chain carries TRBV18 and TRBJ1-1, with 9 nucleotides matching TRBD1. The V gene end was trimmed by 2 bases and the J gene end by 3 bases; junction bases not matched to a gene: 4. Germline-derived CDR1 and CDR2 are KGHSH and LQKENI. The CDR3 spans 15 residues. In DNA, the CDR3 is TGTGCCAGCTCACCATCACAGGGGGCGCACACTGAAGCTTTCTTT. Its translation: CASSPSQGAHTEAFF. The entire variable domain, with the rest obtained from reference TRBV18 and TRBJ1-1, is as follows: NAGVMQNPRHLVRRRGQEARLRCSPMKGHSHVYWYRQLPEEGLKFMVYLQKENIIDESGMPKERFSAEFPKEGPSILRIQQVVRGDSAAYFCASSPSQGAHTEAFFGQGTRLTVV.

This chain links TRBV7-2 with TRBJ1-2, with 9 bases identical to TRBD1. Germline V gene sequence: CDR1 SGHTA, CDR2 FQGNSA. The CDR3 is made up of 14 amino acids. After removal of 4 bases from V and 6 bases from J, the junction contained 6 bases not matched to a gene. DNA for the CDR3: TGTGCCAGCAGCTCTAGACAGGGGGAAGATGGCTACACCTTC. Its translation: CASSSRQGEDGYTF.

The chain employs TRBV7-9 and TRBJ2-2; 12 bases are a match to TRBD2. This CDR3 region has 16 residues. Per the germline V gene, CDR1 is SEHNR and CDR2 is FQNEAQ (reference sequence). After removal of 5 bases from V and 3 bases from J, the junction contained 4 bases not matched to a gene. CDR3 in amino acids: CASSTRTSGDTGELFF. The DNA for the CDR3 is TGTGCCAGCAGCACGCGGACTAGCGGGGACACCGGGGAGCTGTTTTTT.

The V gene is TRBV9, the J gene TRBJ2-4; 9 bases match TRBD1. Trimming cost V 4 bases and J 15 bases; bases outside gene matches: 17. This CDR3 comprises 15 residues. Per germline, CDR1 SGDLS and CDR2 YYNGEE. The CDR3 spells CASSPLGGQGYPVYF. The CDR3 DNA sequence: TGTGCCAGCAGCCCTCTTGGGGGACAGGGTTACCCCGTGTACTTC. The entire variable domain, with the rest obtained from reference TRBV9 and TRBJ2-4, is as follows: DSGVTQTPKHLITATGQRVTLRCSPRSGDLSVYWYQQSLDQGLQFLIQYYNGEERAKGNILERFSAQQFPDLHSELNLSSLELGDSALYFCASSPLGGQGYPVYFGAGTRLSVL.

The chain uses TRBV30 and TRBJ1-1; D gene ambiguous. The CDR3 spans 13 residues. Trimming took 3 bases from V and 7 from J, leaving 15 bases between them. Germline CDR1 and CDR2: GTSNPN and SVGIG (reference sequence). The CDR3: CAWSLLSSVEAFF. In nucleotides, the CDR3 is TGTGCCTGGAGCCTCCTTTCCTCAGTTGAAGCTTTCTTT.

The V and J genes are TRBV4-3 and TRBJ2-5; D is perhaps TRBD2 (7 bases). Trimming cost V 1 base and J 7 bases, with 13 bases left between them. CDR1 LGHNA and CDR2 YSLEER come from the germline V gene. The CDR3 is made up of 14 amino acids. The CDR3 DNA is TGCGCCAGCAGCCAAGGGGCAGGGGAGGGGACCCAGTACTTC. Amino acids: CASSQGAGEGTQYF.

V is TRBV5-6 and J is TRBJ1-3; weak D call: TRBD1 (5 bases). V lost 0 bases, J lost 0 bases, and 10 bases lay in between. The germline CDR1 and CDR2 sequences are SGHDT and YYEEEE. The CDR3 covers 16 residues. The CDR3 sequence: CASSLAGGDSGNTIYF. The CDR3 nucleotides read TGTGCCAGCAGCTTGGCGGGGGGAGACTCTGGAAACACCATATATTTT.

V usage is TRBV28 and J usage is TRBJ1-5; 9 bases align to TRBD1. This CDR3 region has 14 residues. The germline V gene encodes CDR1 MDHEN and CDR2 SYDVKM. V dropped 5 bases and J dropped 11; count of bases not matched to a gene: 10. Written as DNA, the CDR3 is TGTGCCAGCAGTACAGGGGGCGCGGCAACATCCCAGCATTTT. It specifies CASSTGGAATSQHF.

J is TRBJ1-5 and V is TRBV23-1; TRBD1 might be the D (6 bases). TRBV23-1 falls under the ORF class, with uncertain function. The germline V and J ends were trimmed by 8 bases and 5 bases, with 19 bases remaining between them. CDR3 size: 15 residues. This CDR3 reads CASFPIQGTHQPQHF. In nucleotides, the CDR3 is TGCGCCAGCTTCCCGATACAGGGTACGCATCAGCCCCAGCATTTT.

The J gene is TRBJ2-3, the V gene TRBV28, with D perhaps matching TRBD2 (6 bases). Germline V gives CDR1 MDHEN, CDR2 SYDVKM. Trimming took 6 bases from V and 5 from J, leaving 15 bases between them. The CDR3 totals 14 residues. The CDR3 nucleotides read TGTGCCAGCAGAGTGGGCGGGGTTGGAGATACGCAGTATTTT. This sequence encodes CASRVGGVGDTQYF.

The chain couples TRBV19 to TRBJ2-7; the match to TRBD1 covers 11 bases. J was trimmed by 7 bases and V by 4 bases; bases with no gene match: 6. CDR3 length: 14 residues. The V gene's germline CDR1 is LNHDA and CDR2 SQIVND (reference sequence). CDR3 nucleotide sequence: TGTGCCAGTAGTACCGGGACAGGGGGAGATGAGCAGTACTTC. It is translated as CASSTGTGGDEQYF.

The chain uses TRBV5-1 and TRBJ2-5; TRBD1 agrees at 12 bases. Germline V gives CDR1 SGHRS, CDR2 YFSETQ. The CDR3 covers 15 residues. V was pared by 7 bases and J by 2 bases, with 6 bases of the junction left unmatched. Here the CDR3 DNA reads TGCGCCAGCGCTGGGACAGGGGGCCCTCAAGAGACCCAGTACTTC. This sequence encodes CASAGTGGPQETQYF.

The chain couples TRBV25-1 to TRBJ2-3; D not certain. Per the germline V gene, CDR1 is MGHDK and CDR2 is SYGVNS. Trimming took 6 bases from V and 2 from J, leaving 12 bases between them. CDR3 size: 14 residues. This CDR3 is CASSALLDTDTQYF. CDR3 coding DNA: TGTGCCAGCAGCGCCCTCCTAGACACAGATACGCAGTATTTT.